A single T cell receptor (beta chain) is shown here with its context. The sample comes from a study of technical replicates of blood from several donors. Assay: immunoSEQ multiplex PCR; the TCRdb copy retains only in-frame clones and omits some. The sample has 55,000 to 65,000 clones; around 95% are singletons. This CDR3 has 14 residues. Germline V gene data show CDR1 as SNHLY and CDR2 as FYNNEI. Trimming removed 4 bases from V and 3 bases from J; junction bases left unmatched: 5. This TCR was recovered from a human donor in good health. Some clones in this sample may be carry-over from other donors' samples. Sequencing was done on a sample of PBMCs. V usage is TRBV2 and J usage is TRBJ1-2; 7 nucleotides match TRBD1. CDR3 protein: CASSGQGGDYGYTF. The CDR3 coding sequence is TGTGCCAGCAGTGGACAGGGTGGCGACTATGGCTACACCTTC.